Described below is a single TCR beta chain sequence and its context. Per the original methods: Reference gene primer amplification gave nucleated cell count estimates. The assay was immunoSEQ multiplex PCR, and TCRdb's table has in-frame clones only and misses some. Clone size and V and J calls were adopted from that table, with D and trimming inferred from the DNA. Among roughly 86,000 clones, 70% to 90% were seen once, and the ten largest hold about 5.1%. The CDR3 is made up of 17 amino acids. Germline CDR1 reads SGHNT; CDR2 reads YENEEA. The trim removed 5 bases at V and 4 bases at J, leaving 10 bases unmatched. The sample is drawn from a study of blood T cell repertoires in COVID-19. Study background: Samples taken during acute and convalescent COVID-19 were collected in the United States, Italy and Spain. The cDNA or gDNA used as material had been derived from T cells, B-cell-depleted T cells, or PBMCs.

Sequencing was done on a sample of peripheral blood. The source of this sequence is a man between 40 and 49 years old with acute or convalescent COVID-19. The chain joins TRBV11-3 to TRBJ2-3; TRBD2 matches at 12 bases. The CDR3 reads CASSRRLAGDHSDTQYF. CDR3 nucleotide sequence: TGTGCCAGCAGCCGAAGACTAGCGGGAGATCATTCAGATACGCAGTATTTT.